Listed here is a single T cell receptor (beta chain). Its antigen is not identified. These data come from a study of cytomegalovirus exposure and HLA in healthy donors. The CDR3 has 15 residues. Germline V gene data show CDR1 as LGHNA and CDR2 as YNFKEQ. J gave up 9 bases and V 3 bases, and 8 bases lay outside the gene matches. Overall study results and limits: Near-uniform donor sequencing depth was presumed by presence/absence analyses.

PCR was performed using 60 Vbeta and 13 Jbeta primers. Clones were sequenced by immunoSEQ multiplex PCR, and TCRdb holds only the in-frame ones, with some missing. The top ten hold 2.5% to 3.5% of the sample, which has under 250,000 clones, around four fifths seen once. The sequenced sample was PBMCs. This chain joins TRBV4-2 and TRBJ1-4, with 9 bases identical to TRBD1. This clonotype was sampled from a woman between 40 and 50 years old in good health and CMV-seronegative. In DNA form, the CDR3 reads TGTGCCAGCAGCCAGACCGGGACAGGGTTTCAAAAACTGTTTTTT. Translation: CASSQTGTGFQKLFF.